This T cell receptor beta chain was documented in a study of blood T cell repertoires in COVID-19. Sequencing was performed with immunoSEQ multiplex PCR; in TCRdb, only in-frame clones are kept and a portion is missing. The table records a few hundred thousand clones, 84% of them present only once. The V gene end was trimmed by 0 bases and the J gene end by 3 bases; junction bases not matched to a gene: 4. The length of the CDR3 is 16 residues. CDR1 and CDR2 from the germline V gene are WNHNN and SYGVQD (reference sequence). Sequenced input: peripheral blood. The TCR comes from a man aged 55 to 70 with acute or convalescent COVID-19. The chain uses TRBV10-1 and TRBJ2-2, with 7 bases fitting TRBD1. Here the CDR3 reads CASSESNRGYTGELFF. As DNA, the CDR3 is TGCGCCAGCAGTGAGTCGAACAGGGGTTACACCGGGGAGCTGTTTTTT.